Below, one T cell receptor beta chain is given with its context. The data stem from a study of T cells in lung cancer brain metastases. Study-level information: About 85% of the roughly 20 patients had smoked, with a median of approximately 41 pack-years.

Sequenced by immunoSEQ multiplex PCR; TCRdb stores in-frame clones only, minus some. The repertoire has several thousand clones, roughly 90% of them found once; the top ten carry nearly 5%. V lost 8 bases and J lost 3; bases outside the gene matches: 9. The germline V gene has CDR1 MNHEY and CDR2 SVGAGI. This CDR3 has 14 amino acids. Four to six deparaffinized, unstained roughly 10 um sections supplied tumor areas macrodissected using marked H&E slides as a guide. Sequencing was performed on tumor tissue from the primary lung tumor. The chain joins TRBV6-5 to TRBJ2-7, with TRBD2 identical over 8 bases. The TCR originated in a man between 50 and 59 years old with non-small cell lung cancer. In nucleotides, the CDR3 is TGTGCCAGCGCCTTTGCGGGGGGACTCTACGAGCAGTACTTC. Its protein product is CASAFAGGLYEQYF.